The rows below give T cell receptor beta chains drawn from one sample of a study of tumor-infiltrating lymphocytes in localized non-small cell lung cancer. The protocol was immunoSEQ multiplex PCR, while the TCRdb copy is restricted to in-frame clones and leaves out a portion. Found here are approximately 12,000 clones, roughly 70% of them singletons; the top ten hold 9.4%. The sequencing sample was made of lung tumor tissue. All receptors come from a human donor with non-small cell lung cancer. Each CDR3 is given with its conserved first and last residue. D genes are given only for firm matches. The size entry is marked missing in some rows and otherwise reads once, few, many or a size class.

d_gene,v_gene,j_gene,abundance,CDR3nt,CDR3aa
TRBD1,TRBV19,TRBJ1-2,-,TGTGCCAGTAGTATATTGATACAGGGGAGCTATGGCTACACCTTC,CASSILIQGSYGYTF
-,TRBV7-9,TRBJ1-2,-,TGTGCCAGCAGCTTATCCGGGGGCGATGGCTACACCTTC,CASSLSGGDGYTF
-,TRBV19,TRBJ1-1,few,TGTGCCAGTAGTATAGTTGGGTCGGACACTGAAGCTTTCTTT,CASSIVGSDTEAFF
TRBD1,TRBV7-9,TRBJ1-5,few,TGTGCCAGCAGCCGGGGACAGGGGTTGAGTCAGCCCCAGCATTTT,CASSRGQGLSQPQHF
TRBD2,TRBV4-2,TRBJ2-5,-,TGTGCCAGCAGCCAAGCGGGACTAGAGGAGACCCAGTACTTC,CASSQAGLEETQYF
TRBD2,TRBV4-1,TRBJ2-1,-,TGCGCCAGCAGCCGAGGGACTAGCGGGGATTACAATGAGCAGTTCTTC,CASSRGTSGDYNEQFF
-,TRBV19,TRBJ2-7,-,TGTGCCAGTAGTATAGCCCCAGGGTCTACCTACGAGCAGTACTTC,CASSIAPGSTYEQYF
-,TRBV4-3,TRBJ1-2,-,TGCGCCAGCGGCCGCACACAGGGTAACTATGGCTACACCTTC,CASGRTQGNYGYTF
TRBD2,TRBV19,TRBJ2-5,-,TGTGCCAGTAGTCTGGGGGGAGGGCCTCGGGAGACCCAGTACTTC,CASSLGGGPRETQYF
-,TRBV10-2,TRBJ1-1,-,TGCGCCAGCAGCCCAGGGGCCCCGAACACTGAAGCTTTCTTT,CASSPGAPNTEAFF
-,TRBV6-5,TRBJ1-5,-,TGTGCCAGCACAGGACAGTTAGGACAGCCCCAGCATTTT,CASTGQLGQPQHF
-,TRBV7-8,TRBJ1-3,-,TGTGCCAGCAGCTTAGCGCAGTCCAAAGGGGAAAAGACCATATATTTT,CASSLAQSKGEKTIYF
-,TRBV7-8,TRBJ2-1,-,TGTGCCAGCAGCCCGTTGGGGCTACTCAATGAGCAGTTCTTC,CASSPLGLLNEQFF
TRBD2,TRBV10-3,TRBJ2-1,-,TGTGCCAGCAGTGGTCAGGCTAGCGGGAATGAGCAGTTCTTC,CASSGQASGNEQFF
-,TRBV5-1,TRBJ2-2,-,TGCGCCAGCAGCTTGCAATGGAACACCGGGGAGCTGTTTTTT,CASSLQWNTGELFF
TRBD2,TRBV29-1,TRBJ2-5,-,TGCAGCGTTGAAAAGGCGGGGGGGCAAGAGACCCAGTACTTC,CSVEKAGGQETQYF
-,TRBV14,TRBJ2-7,-,TGTGCCAGCAGCTCCACCCACTACGAGCAGTACTTC,CASSSTHYEQYF
-,TRBV12-5,TRBJ1-6,-,TGTGCTAGTGGTCCCCAGGGCGGTTCACCCCTCCACTTT,CASGPQGGSPLHF
-,TRBV11-2,TRBJ2-7,-,TGTGCCAGCAGCCTGATAATGGGGGAGCAGTACTTC,CASSLIMGEQYF
TRBD1,TRBV7-1,TRBJ1-1,-,TGTGCCACCGGAGGACAGGGGAACACTGAAGCTTTCTTT,CATGGQGNTEAFF
TRBD2,TRBV7-2,TRBJ2-1,once,TGTGCCAGCAGCCGGATTAGCGGGAGGGCCGTCCGCAATGAGCAGTTCTTC,CASSRISGRAVRNEQFF
-,TRBV5-1,TRBJ1-2,-,TGCGCCAGCAGCTTGGCAGGGGACTATGGCTACACCTTC,CASSLAGDYGYTF
-,TRBV19,TRBJ1-5,-,TGTGCCAGTAGTAACAGCAATCAGCCCCAGCATTTT,CASSNSNQPQHF
TRBD2,TRBV5-1,TRBJ2-4,-,TGCGCCAGCAGCTTATCAGCGGGAGGGCTTGCGGGCATTCAGTACTTC,CASSLSAGGLAGIQYF
-,TRBV7-8,TRBJ1-6,-,TGTGCCAGCAGCTTAGTCCGGAATTCACCCCTCCACTTT,CASSLVRNSPLHF
-,TRBV6-1,TRBJ1-4,-,TGTGCCAGCAGTGAAATTAACAACCGGCGTGAAAAACTGTTTTTT,CASSEINNRREKLFF
TRBD2,TRBV4-2,TRBJ2-1,-,TGTGCCAGCAGCCAAGGGGCAGCGGGAGTTTTGGATGAGCAGTTCTTC,CASSQGAAGVLDEQFF
TRBD2,TRBV7-6,TRBJ2-5,few,TGTGCCACCGAAACTAGCGGGGCGCAAGAGACCCAGTACTTC,CATETSGAQETQYF
-,TRBV18,TRBJ2-7,-,TGTGCCAGCTCTCCCACACCGGGAGCGACTTACGAGCAGTACTTC,CASSPTPGATYEQYF
-,TRBV5-1,TRBJ2-5,-,TGCGCCAGCAGCTTAACTAGCCAAGAGACCCAGTACTTC,CASSLTSQETQYF
-,TRBV7-2,TRBJ1-1,few,TGTGCCAGCAGCCCCCGTTGGGTTCGTGAAGCTTTCTTT,CASSPRWVREAFF
TRBD2,TRBV4-1,TRBJ2-5,-,TGCGCCAGCAAGGGGACTAGCGGGGGGCGGGAGACCCAGTACTTC,CASKGTSGGRETQYF
-,TRBV27,TRBJ2-7,-,TGTGCCAGCAGTTTAAGCCAAGGGGCGTACGAGCAGTACTTC,CASSLSQGAYEQYF
TRBD1,TRBV5-1,TRBJ2-5,-,TGCGCCAGCAGCATAGGACAGGGTAGGACGGGACTCCAAGAGACCCAGTACTTC,CASSIGQGRTGLQETQYF
-,TRBV6-6,TRBJ1-5,-,TGTGCCAGCAGTCCCGAGTTGAGTCAGCCCCAGCATTTT,CASSPELSQPQHF
TRBD1,TRBV19,TRBJ1-1,-,TGTGCCAGGACTACCGCGGGACAGGGGAAACCTGAAGCTTTCTTT,CARTTAGQGKPEAFF
-,TRBV7-9,TRBJ2-1,-,TGTGCCAGCAGCTTAGCACAGGGAAACAATGAGCAGTTCTTC,CASSLAQGNNEQFF
-,TRBV15,TRBJ2-5,-,TGTGCCACCAGCAGAGTTGGGGGTGTCCAAGAGACCCAGTACTTC,CATSRVGGVQETQYF
-,TRBV6-6,TRBJ2-1,-,TGTGCCAGCAGTAACAAGGGGGACTACAACAATGAGCAGTTCTTC,CASSNKGDYNNEQFF
TRBD1,TRBV10-2,TRBJ1-1,-,TGCGCCAGCAGTATTACAGGGGGGGGCACTGAAGCTTTCTTT,CASSITGGGTEAFF
-,TRBV15,TRBJ1-1,few,TGTGCCACCAGCGTCAGGGGGAACACTGAAGCTTTCTTT,CATSVRGNTEAFF
-,TRBV4-3,TRBJ1-6,-,TGCGCCAGCAGCCAAGGTTATCGTTCACCCCTCCACTTT,CASSQGYRSPLHF
TRBD1,TRBV4-1,TRBJ2-1,-,TGCGCCAGCAGCCAAGAGGCAGGGGGATACTACAATGAGCAGTTCTTC,CASSQEAGGYYNEQFF
-,TRBV19,TRBJ1-2,few,TGTGCCAGCCAAGAGGGGGGCGCGGGCTATGGCTACACCTTC,CASQEGGAGYGYTF
TRBD1,TRBV7-3,TRBJ2-7,once,TGTGCCAGCAGTATTCAGGGGGCTGGCTACGAGCAGTACTTC,CASSIQGAGYEQYF
TRBD2,TRBV19,TRBJ2-1,-,TGTGCCTCAACAGCGGGGTCTTACGCTGAGCAGTTCTTC,CASTAGSYAEQFF
TRBD2,TRBV5-1,TRBJ2-1,-,TGCGCCAGCAGCGGAGGACTAGCGGGAGGGCCGGGTGAGCAGTTCTTC,CASSGGLAGGPGEQFF